Described below is a single T cell receptor (beta chain) sequence and its context. The read ends 3 residues shy of where the CDR3 ends; the end is completed using the germline J gene. Clones were read by immunoSEQ multiplex PCR, and TCRdb kept only the in-frame ones, dropping some. The repertoire shows more than 30,000 clones; the top ten hold 3.7%. The CDR3 covers 15 residues. Germline V gene sequence: CDR1 SGHRS, CDR2 YFSETQ. Trimming removed 4 bases from V and 5 bases from J; junction bases left unmatched: 10. This specimen comes from a study of T cells in women clearing cervical HPV infection. In the study overall: Controls gave blood once infection was undetectable; cases at lesion identification.

This clonotype originated in a woman between 18 and 70 years old with a cervical HPV16 infection that either progressed to CIN3+ or cleared (not recorded which). This chain joins TRBV5-1 and TRBJ2-7; 9 bases align to TRBD1. Sequenced material: blood buffy coat. CDR3 residues: CASSLPEGQGNEQYF. The sequenced part of the CDR3 DNA is TGCGCCAGCAGCCTTCCGGAGGGACAGGGAAACGAG.